The 26 T cell receptor beta chains reported below all come from one sample, sequenced in a study of T cell responses to AZD1222 COVID-19 vaccine. Data came from immunoSEQ multiplex PCR; TCRdb stores just in-frame clones and leaves some out. The sample shows fewer than 300,000 clones, over 90% of them seen only once. Sequenced here: peripheral blood, sampled on day 0 of AZD1222 vaccination. These TCRs come from an adult in good health.

The chain employs TRBV10-3 and TRBJ2-3, with 8 bases identical to TRBD2. The CDR3 contains 20 residues. J gave up 0 bases and V 6 bases, and 20 bases lay outside the gene matches. CDR1 and CDR2 (germline): ENHRY, SYGVKD. In DNA form, the CDR3 reads TGTGCCATCAGCACCGAGAGCGGGGGCGGGAGGACCTTCAGCACAGATACGCAGTATTTT. Translation gives CAISTESGGGRTFSTDTQYF.

The CDR3 sequence is CASKSLGAPLHF. DNA of the CDR3: TGTGCCAGCAAGAGTTTGGGGGCACCCCTCCACTTT. The rearrangement joins TRBV27 to TRBJ1-6; possibly TRBD1 for D (5 bases). Germline CDR1 MNHEY, CDR2 SMNVEV (reference sequence). This CDR3 has 12 amino acids. V was pared by 7 bases and J by 11 bases, with 12 bases between.

The chain joins TRBV9 to TRBJ2-3; 9 nucleotides match TRBD1. CDR3 length equals 16 residues. Germline V gives CDR1 SGDLS, CDR2 YYNGEE. Trimming at V came to 4 bases and at J to 1 base, leaving 7 bases not matched to a gene. Here the CDR3 DNA reads TGTGCCAGCAGCCCCAGAAGGGACAGGGGCACAGATACGCAGTATTTT. Translating gives CASSPRRDRGTDTQYF.

The rearrangement joins TRBV2 to TRBJ1-1; weak D call: TRBD1 (5 bases). The CDR3 has 13 amino acids. The V gene's germline CDR1 is SNHLY and CDR2 FYNNEI. V was clipped by 7 bases and J by 6 bases, with 15 bases between them. CDR3: CASKGRGVPEAFF. As DNA, the CDR3 is TGTGCCAGCAAAGGGCGGGGCGTACCTGAAGCTTTCTTT.

CDR3 sequence reads: CASSWGTEQSPLHF. The DNA for the CDR3 is TGCGCCAGCAGCTGGGGGACTGAGCAGTCACCCCTCCACTTT. The chain links TRBV5-1 to TRBJ1-6; weak D call: TRBD1 (5 bases). This CDR3 has 14 amino acids. V was clipped by 3 bases and J by 10 bases, with 14 bases between them. Germline-derived CDR1 and CDR2 are SGHRS and YFSETQ.

The CDR3 nucleotides are TGTGCCAGCAGCTACCGAGACTATGGCTACACCTTC. Residues: CASSYRDYGYTF. The V and J genes are TRBV28 and TRBJ1-2; D uncertain. V was trimmed by 6 bases and J by 3 bases, leaving 8 bases between them. The CDR3 totals 12 residues. CDR1 is MDHEN, CDR2 SYDVKM, per germline.

CDR3 DNA: TGCGCCAGCAGCCCACCATCAGCGGCAGGGTACACAGATACGCAGTATTTT. As protein: CASSPPSAAGYTDTQYF. The chain uses TRBV5-1 and TRBJ2-3; D is possibly TRBD1 or TRBD2 (5 bases each). V was cut by 4 bases and J by 2 bases, with 20 bases left in between. Germline loops: CDR1 SGHRS, CDR2 YFSETQ. CDR3 length equals 17 residues. Full variable domain (rest looked up from reference TRBV5-1 and TRBJ2-3): KAGVTQTPRYLIKTRGQQVTLSCSPISGHRSVSWYQQTPGQGLQFLFEYFSETQRNKGNFPGRFSGRQFSNSRSEMNVSTLELGDSALYLCASSPPSAAGYTDTQYFGPGTRLTVL.

The V and J genes are TRBV5-1 and TRBJ1-1; D unclear. In germline, CDR1 is SGHRS, CDR2 YFSETQ. Between the trimmed V and J ends, which lost 6 bases and 0 bases, there was a span of 9 bases. The CDR3 has 13 amino acids. CDR3 coding DNA: TGCGCCAGCACCGGAGGATTGAACACTGAAGCTTTCTTT. It is translated as CASTGGLNTEAFF. The full variable domain, completed using reference TRBV5-1 and TRBJ1-1, is KAGVTQTPRYLIKTRGQQVTLSCSPISGHRSVSWYQQTPGQGLQFLFEYFSETQRNKGNFPGRFSGRQFSNSRSEMNVSTLELGDSALYLCASTGGLNTEAFFGQGTRLTVV.

V gene TRBV5-4 combines with J gene TRBJ2-7; 7 bases match TRBD2. The ends lost 3 bases at V and 0 bases at J; junction bases unmatched: 6. The germline CDR1 and CDR2 sequences are SGHNT and YYREEE (reference sequence). CDR3 length: 15 amino acids. CDR3 DNA: TGTGCCAGCAGCTCGAAGGGACTAAGCTCCTACGAGCAGTACTTC. The encoded protein is CASSSKGLSSYEQYF.

The rearrangement uses TRBV5-4 and TRBJ2-7; D uncertain. The CDR3 runs 13 residues. Deletions cut 3 bases from V and 1 base from J, with 8 bases between. CDR1 is SGHNT and CDR2 is YYREEE in the germline V gene (reference sequence). In nucleotides, the CDR3 is TGTGCCAGCAGCTCTCAAGGTTCCTACGAGCAGTACTTC. Translation: CASSSQGSYEQYF.

The chain recombines TRBV5-6 with TRBJ2-5, with a weak D call TRBD1 (6 bases). Between the trimmed V and J ends, which lost 4 bases and 1 base, there was a span of 11 bases. The CDR3 is 14 amino acids. CDR1 and CDR2 from the germline V gene are SGHDT and YYEEEE. This chain's CDR3 is CASSGMGAQETQYF. In DNA, the CDR3 is TGTGCCAGCAGCGGTATGGGGGCCCAAGAGACCCAGTACTTC.

The chain is built from TRBV28 and TRBJ2-6; 7 nucleotides match TRBD1. CDR1 MDHEN and CDR2 SYDVKM come from the germline V gene. The CDR3 totals 17 residues. V was pared by 6 bases and J by 0 bases, with 8 bases of the junction left unmatched. CDR3 nucleotide sequence: TGTGCCAGCAGCCTCCGGACAGGTGGCTCTGGGGCCAACGTCCTGACTTTC. Translation gives CASSLRTGGSGANVLTF.

This clone was seen only once. The gene calls are TRBV5-1 and TRBJ2-1; D could derive from TRBD1 or TRBD2 (6 bases each). This CDR3 has 15 residues. The germline V and J ends were trimmed by 0 bases and 3 bases, with 10 bases remaining between them. Germline V CDR1 and CDR2: SGHRS, YFSETQ. The CDR3 here is CASSLDGGLYNEQFF. The CDR3 DNA reads as TGCGCCAGCAGCTTGGACGGGGGCCTCTACAATGAGCAGTTCTTC. Full variable domain (rest looked up from reference TRBV5-1 and TRBJ2-1): KAGVTQTPRYLIKTRGQQVTLSCSPISGHRSVSWYQQTPGQGLQFLFEYFSETQRNKGNFPGRFSGRQFSNSRSEMNVSTLELGDSALYLCASSLDGGLYNEQFFGPGTRLTVL.

The chain recombines TRBV14 with TRBJ2-7; D is undetermined. Trimming removed 0 bases at V and 6 bases at J, with 9 bases between. CDR1 is SGHDN and CDR2 is FVKESK in the germline V gene. This CDR3 spans 13 amino acids. The CDR3, as DNA: TGTGCCAGCAGCCAAGACCTTGTTGGCGAGCAGTACTTC. It translates to CASSQDLVGEQYF. Full variable domain (rest looked up from reference TRBV14 and TRBJ2-7): EAGVTQFPSHSVIEKGQTVTLRCDPISGHDNLYWYRRVMGKEIKFLLHFVKESKQDESGMPNNRFLAERTGGTYSTLKVQPAELEDSGVYFCASSQDLVGEQYFGPGTRLTVT.

The CDR3 sequence is CASSEGGGFDYTF. CDR3 bases: TGTGCCAGCAGTGAAGGAGGGGGCTTCGACTACACCTTC. The chain couples TRBV2 to TRBJ1-2, with TRBD1 identical over 7 bases. V gave up 1 base and J gave up 10 bases; unmatched junction bases: 6. Germline CDR1 and CDR2: SNHLY and FYNNEI. The CDR3 runs 13 residues.

The CDR3 DNA reads TGTGCCAGCAGCGGACTAGCGGGAGGCTATAACGAGCAGTACTTC. Encoded protein: CASSGLAGGYNEQYF. The genes are TRBV5-5 and TRBJ2-7; 14 nucleotides align to TRBD2. V shed 4 bases, J shed 5 bases, and the junction held 5 bases outside the gene matches. This CDR3 contains 15 residues. Germline V gives CDR1 SGHKS, CDR2 YYEKEE (reference sequence).

The J gene is TRBJ2-7, the V gene TRBV7-9, with 9 positions matching TRBD1. The germline gives CDR1 SEHNR, CDR2 FQNEAQ (reference sequence). The length of the CDR3 is 15 residues. V was pared by 1 base and J by 6 bases, with 7 bases of the junction left unmatched. For the CDR3, the DNA is TGTGCCAGCAGCTTAGAATTCGGACAGGGGACCGAGCAGTACTTC. Translated: CASSLEFGQGTEQYF.

This clone was found once. The chain combines TRBV5-4 with TRBJ1-5; D is unclear. This CDR3 spans 15 amino acids. Germline V gene data show CDR1 as SGHNT and CDR2 as YYREEE (reference sequence). V lost 0 bases, J lost 2 bases, and 9 bases lay in between. CDR3 amino acids: CASSLGGMRNQPQHF. The DNA for the CDR3 is TGTGCCAGCAGCTTGGGAGGGATGCGCAATCAGCCCCAGCATTTT.

CDR3 DNA: TGTGCCAGCTCACCGAAAGAACAGGGGATCTACGAGCAGTACTTC. This codes for CASSPKEQGIYEQYF. The chain has TRBV18 and TRBJ2-7; 7 bases map to TRBD1. Germline-derived CDR1 and CDR2 are KGHSH and LQKENI. This CDR3 region has 15 residues. Trimming at V came to 3 bases and at J to 3 bases, leaving 8 bases not matched to a gene. The entire variable domain, with the rest obtained from reference TRBV18 and TRBJ2-7, is as follows: NAGVMQNPRHLVRRRGQEARLRCSPMKGHSHVYWYRQLPEEGLKFMVYLQKENIIDESGMPKERFSAEFPKEGPSILRIQQVVRGDSAAYFCASSPKEQGIYEQYFGPGTRLTVT.

V and J are TRBV7-3 and TRBJ1-1; no firm D call. Trimming cost V 5 bases and J 1 base, with 8 bases left between them. The germline V gene encodes CDR1 SGHTA and CDR2 FQGTGA. This CDR3 has 13 amino acids. CDR3: CASSLQQNTEAFF. The CDR3 nucleotides read TGTGCCAGCAGCCTACAACAGAACACTGAAGCTTTCTTT.

This sequence joins TRBV7-9 and TRBJ1-3; the D is unclear. The CDR3 has 14 amino acids. Trimming cost V 7 bases and J 4 bases, with 14 bases left between them. Germline values: CDR1 SEHNR, CDR2 FQNEAQ (reference sequence). For the CDR3, the DNA is TGTGCCAGCAACTATGGTGTTGCCGGAAACACCATATATTTT. Translated: CASNYGVAGNTIYF.

The chain combines TRBV2 with TRBJ1-2; tentatively, D is TRBD1 (6 bases). The CDR3 loop spans 13 amino acids. In germline, CDR1 is SNHLY, CDR2 FYNNEI. V was pared by 3 bases and J by 4 bases, with 9 bases between. The CDR3 coding sequence is TGTGCCAGCAGTGACTCACAGGGCTATGGCTACACCTTC. This sequence encodes CASSDSQGYGYTF.

This chain links TRBV6-5 with TRBJ1-6, with D uncertain. V was clipped by 0 bases and J by 5 bases, with 11 bases between them. Germline CDR1 MNHEY, CDR2 SVGAGI. The CDR3 consists of 16 residues. The CDR3 reads CASSYSKNSNNSPLHF. In nucleotides, the CDR3 is TGTGCCAGCAGTTACTCGAAAAACAGCAATAATTCACCCCTCCACTTT.

The chain is built from TRBV10-3 and TRBJ2-7; the match to TRBD1 covers 8 bases. Per germline, CDR1 ENHRY and CDR2 SYGVKD. The CDR3 is made up of 13 amino acids. Trimming removed 4 bases from V and 5 bases from J; junction bases left unmatched: 4. This chain's CDR3 is CAISGTGIDEQYF. CDR3 DNA sequence: TGTGCCATCAGTGGGACAGGGATCGACGAGCAGTACTTC.

The sample holds one count of this clone. The chain carries TRBV4-1 and TRBJ2-5; D is possibly TRBD1 (5 bases). Trimming left V 11 bases short and J 1 base short, with 14 bases between. The CDR3 contains 13 residues. The germline V gene encodes CDR1 MGHRA and CDR2 YSYEKL. The CDR3 reads CALIRVVQETQYF. CDR3 in DNA: TGCGCCTTGATCAGGGTGGTCCAAGAGACCCAGTACTTC.

This chain joins TRBV9 and TRBJ2-1, with D tentatively TRBD1 or TRBD2 (5 bases each). V lost 2 bases, J lost 5 bases, and 11 bases lay in between. From germline, CDR1 is SGDLS and CDR2 YYNGEE. The CDR3 extends over 14 amino acids. The CDR3 nucleotides read TGTGCCAGCAGCGTCCGGGACGCTCACAATGAGCAGTTCTTC. Translation gives CASSVRDAHNEQFF.